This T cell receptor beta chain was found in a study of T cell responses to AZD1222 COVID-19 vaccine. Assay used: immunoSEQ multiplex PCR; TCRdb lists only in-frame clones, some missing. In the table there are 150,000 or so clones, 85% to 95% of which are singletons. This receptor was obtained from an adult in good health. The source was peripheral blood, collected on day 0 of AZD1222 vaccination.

The DNA of the CDR3 is TGCGCCAGCAGCGGCTTATCCGAGGGAATTAATGAAAAACTGTTTTTT. As protein: CASSGLSEGINEKLFF. The chain uses TRBV4-1 and TRBJ1-4; D unclear. V gave up 5 bases and J gave up 4 bases, with 17 bases separating them. The CDR3 contains 16 residues. Germline assignment: CDR1 MGHRA and CDR2 YSYEKL.